This paragraph covers one T cell receptor (beta chain) sequence. Its antigen is not identified. Researchers took RNA transcripts and amplified TCR beta CDR3 regions from them. Second-round multiplex PCR came after first-round RT-PCR with HTBI primers. A single record per CDR3 protein comes from TCRdb applying MiXCR to the multiplex PCR reads. The sample has over 150,000 distinct CDR3 sequences, about 40% seen once. Losses at the gene ends were 6 bases for V and 5 bases for J; bases not matched to a gene: 3. CDR3 length equals 13 residues. Germline V lookup: CDR1 MDHEN, CDR2 SYDVKM. Donors with ophthalmopathy: moderate-to-severe activity, CAS ≥3, NOSPECS ≥4, duration under 3 months. This entry is derived from a study of Graves' ophthalmopathy and Graves' hyperthyroidism. Study-level points and caveats: For separating ophthalmopathy from stable hyperthyroidism, a 13-signature model gave 85% to 90% sensitivity and roughly 79% specificity. Most thyroid-expanded clonotypes exceeding 0.001 frequency were also found in blood.

The sequence was obtained from a woman aged 40 to 49 with Graves' ophthalmopathy. V gene TRBV28 combines with J gene TRBJ2-5; TRBD1 matches at 10 bases. Sequencing was performed on peripheral blood. The CDR3 sequence: CASRWTGGETQYF. The CDR3, as DNA: TGTGCCAGCAGGTGGACAGGGGGGGAGACCCAGTACTTC.